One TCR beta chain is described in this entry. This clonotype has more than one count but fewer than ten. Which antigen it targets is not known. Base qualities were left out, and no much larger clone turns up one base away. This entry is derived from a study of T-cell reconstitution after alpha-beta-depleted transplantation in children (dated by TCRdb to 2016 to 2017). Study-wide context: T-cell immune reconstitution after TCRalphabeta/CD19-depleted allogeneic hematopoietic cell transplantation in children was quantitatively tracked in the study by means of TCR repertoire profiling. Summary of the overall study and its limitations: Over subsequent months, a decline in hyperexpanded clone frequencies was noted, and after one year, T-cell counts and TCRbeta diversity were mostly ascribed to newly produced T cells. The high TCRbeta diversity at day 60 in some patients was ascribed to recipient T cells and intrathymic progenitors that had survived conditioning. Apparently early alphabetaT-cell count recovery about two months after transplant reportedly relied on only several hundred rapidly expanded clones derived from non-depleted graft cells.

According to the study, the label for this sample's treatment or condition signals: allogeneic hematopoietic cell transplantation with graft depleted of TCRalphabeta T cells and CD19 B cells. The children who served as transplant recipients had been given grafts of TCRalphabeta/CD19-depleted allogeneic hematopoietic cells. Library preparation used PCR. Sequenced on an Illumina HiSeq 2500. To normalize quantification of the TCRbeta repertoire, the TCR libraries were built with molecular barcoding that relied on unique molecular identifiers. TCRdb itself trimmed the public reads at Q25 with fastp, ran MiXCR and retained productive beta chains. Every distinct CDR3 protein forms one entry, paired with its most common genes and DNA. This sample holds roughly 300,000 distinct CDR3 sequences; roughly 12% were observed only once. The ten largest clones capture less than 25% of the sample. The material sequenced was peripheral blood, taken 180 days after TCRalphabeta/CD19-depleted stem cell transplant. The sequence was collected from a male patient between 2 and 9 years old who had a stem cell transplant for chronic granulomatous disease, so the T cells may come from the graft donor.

In nucleotides, the sequence is TGTGCCTGGAGTGCCCCCGGGGCGCTGGGTCTGATTCATGAAAAACTGTTTTTT. Translation gives CAWSAPGALGLIHEKLFF. The rearrangement joined TRBV30 to TRBJ1-4, and possibly TRBD1, on 5 matching bases. Looking up the germline V gene (reference sequence) yields CDR1 GTSNPN and CDR2 SVGIG. The CDR3 holds 18 amino acids from the cysteine to the phenylalanine. Only the CDR3 part of the read is kept: 54 bases, read in frame from the first base. Cut back by 1 base and 6 bases, the V and J ends lie 24 bases apart.